This TCR beta chain came from a study of OX40 agonist ivuxolimab in advanced cancers. Across the study: Every patient in dose escalation had hepatocellular carcinoma, melanoma, renal cell or head and neck cancer.

Here immunoSEQ multiplex PCR was the method, and the copy in TCRdb shows in-frame clones only, minus some. The table lists 40,000 to 45,000 clones, about 85% of them singletons, with 16% in the top ten. Per the germline V gene, CDR1 is SGHTA and CDR2 is FQGNSA. The V segment lost 6 bases and the J segment 0 bases; nucleotides outside the gene matches: 16. This CDR3 contains 19 residues. The cohort excluded patients with autoimmune disease history or systemic immunosuppression. The sequence was collected from an adult with an advanced solid tumor such as melanoma, head and neck, liver or kidney cancer. Sample: CD4+ or CD8+ T cells sorted from blood, taken in a trial of the OX40 agonist ivuxolimab. This chain links TRBV7-2 with TRBJ1-5; 8 nucleotides agree with TRBD1. The CDR3 coding sequence is TGTGCCAGCAGTTCGCCTTCCGGGACAGGAGGTTATAGCAATCAGCCCCAGCATTTT. Its translation: CASSSPSGTGGYSNQPQHF.